These T cell receptor beta chains were read from a single sample in a study of neurological immune-mediated disorders. One entry per CDR3 protein, called by TCRdb with MiXCR from the 5' RACE reads. The sample consists of more than 55,000 distinct CDR3 sequences, around 24% of them appearing once. Sequencing was performed on PBMCs. Receptors were obtained from a man in his sixties with HTLV-1-associated myelopathy (HAM/TSP). Both conserved end residues are part of each CDR3. The order of the fields is clone size, V gene, J gene, D gene, CDR3 DNA, CDR3 protein. D genes are given only for firm matches. Clone size is stated in some rows and not others, as once, few, many or a class when expanded.

abundance: many; v_gene: TRBV28; j_gene: TRBJ2-1; d_gene: TRBD2; CDR3nt: TGTGCCAGCAGTATCATTCCCGTAGCGGGAGGGGGCTACAATGAGCAGTTCTTC; CDR3aa: CASSIIPVAGGGYNEQFF
abundance: many; v_gene: TRBV18; j_gene: TRBJ1-1; d_gene: NA; CDR3nt: TGTGCCAGCTCACCATCCGCAGTCATGAACACTGAAGCTTTCTTT; CDR3aa: CASSPSAVMNTEAFF
abundance: many; v_gene: TRBV5-1; j_gene: TRBJ2-1; d_gene: TRBD2; CDR3nt: TGCGCCAGCAGCCTACCGACTAGCGGTGGGAACAATGAGCAGTTCTTC; CDR3aa: CASSLPTSGGNNEQFF
abundance: many; v_gene: TRBV4-2; j_gene: TRBJ2-2; d_gene: TRBD2; CDR3nt: TGTGCCAGCAGCCAAGATCAATCCAGCGGGAGGAGGGCGGGGGAGCTGTTTTTT; CDR3aa: CASSQDQSSGRRAGELFF
abundance: many; v_gene: TRBV11-1; j_gene: TRBJ1-1; d_gene: NA; CDR3nt: TGTGCCAGCAGCCACAGACGAGACTTGAACACTGAAGCTTTCTTT; CDR3aa: CASSHRRDLNTEAFF
abundance: many; v_gene: TRBV20-1; j_gene: TRBJ1-2; d_gene: NA; CDR3nt: TGCAGTGCTAGAGGCCTACAGGGTTATGGCTACACCTTC; CDR3aa: CSARGLQGYGYTF
abundance: many; v_gene: TRBV12-3/TRBV12-4; j_gene: TRBJ2-7; d_gene: TRBD2; CDR3nt: TGTGCCAGCAGTTCGGGACTAGCGGGGTCCTACGAGCAGTACTTC; CDR3aa: CASSSGLAGSYEQYF
abundance: many; v_gene: TRBV5-1; j_gene: TRBJ1-6; d_gene: TRBD1; CDR3nt: TGCGCCAGCAGCTTACGACAGGGGAATTCACCCCTCCACTTT; CDR3aa: CASSLRQGNSPLHF
abundance: many; v_gene: TRBV7-6; j_gene: TRBJ1-5; d_gene: NA; CDR3nt: TGTGCCAGCAGCAAACCAGGGGCAGGGCAGCCCCAGCATTTT; CDR3aa: CASSKPGAGQPQHF
abundance: many; v_gene: TRBV28; j_gene: TRBJ2-7; d_gene: NA; CDR3nt: TGTGCCAGCAGCTTAGGACTACGGCGGGATCACGAGCAGTACTTC; CDR3aa: CASSLGLRRDHEQYF
abundance: many; v_gene: TRBV12-3/TRBV12-4; j_gene: TRBJ1-2; d_gene: NA; CDR3nt: TGTGCCAGCAGTCCCGGGACGGTCTATGGCTACACCTTC; CDR3aa: CASSPGTVYGYTF
abundance: once; v_gene: TRBV7-9; j_gene: TRBJ2-7; d_gene: NA; CDR3nt: TGTGCCAGCAGCCCATATCCCGACGGGTACGAGCAGTACTTC; CDR3aa: CASSPYPDGYEQYF
abundance: many; v_gene: TRBV12-3/TRBV12-4; j_gene: TRBJ1-1; d_gene: TRBD1; CDR3nt: TGTGCCAGCAGGTGGGACAGGAACACTGAAGCTTTCTTT; CDR3aa: CASRWDRNTEAFF
abundance: NA; v_gene: TRBV6-6; j_gene: TRBJ2-1; d_gene: TRBD2; CDR3nt: TGTGCCAGCAGTACACATGAACGACTAGCGGGAGGGGTGTTCTTC; CDR3aa: CASSTHERLAGGVFF
abundance: NA; v_gene: TRBV14; j_gene: TRBJ1-4; d_gene: TRBD1; CDR3nt: TGTGCCAGCAGCCAGTCGACAGGGGCGGGAAAACTGTTTTTT; CDR3aa: CASSQSTGAGKLFF
abundance: many; v_gene: TRBV29-1; j_gene: TRBJ2-1; d_gene: NA; CDR3nt: TGCAGCGTAAAACATTCCACCTACAATGAGCAGTTCTTC; CDR3aa: CSVKHSTYNEQFF
abundance: many; v_gene: TRBV5-1; j_gene: TRBJ2-3; d_gene: TRBD2; CDR3nt: TGCGCCAGCAGCTTGGCCACACTAGCGGGCACAGATACGCAGTATTTT; CDR3aa: CASSLATLAGTDTQYF
abundance: many; v_gene: TRBV5-1; j_gene: TRBJ2-1; d_gene: NA; CDR3nt: TGCGCCAGCGGGAGTAGGTCCTACAATGAGCAGTTCTTC; CDR3aa: CASGSRSYNEQFF
abundance: many; v_gene: TRBV21-1; j_gene: TRBJ1-1; d_gene: NA; CDR3nt: TGTGCCAGCAGCAATTCCCCAGGGGGCACCATGAACACTGAAGCTTTCTTT; CDR3aa: CASSNSPGGTMNTEAFF
abundance: many; v_gene: TRBV7-2; j_gene: TRBJ1-2; d_gene: NA; CDR3nt: TGTGCCAGCAGCACCGACGGCAGGAACTATGGCTACACCTTC; CDR3aa: CASSTDGRNYGYTF
abundance: many; v_gene: TRBV7-7; j_gene: TRBJ2-1; d_gene: TRBD1; CDR3nt: TGTGCTAGCAGCATGGACAGGTACAATGAGCAGTTCTTC; CDR3aa: CASSMDRYNEQFF
abundance: many; v_gene: TRBV3-1; j_gene: TRBJ2-3; d_gene: NA; CDR3nt: TGTGCCAGCAGCCAAGAGGTACAAAGCGGATGGCAGTATTTT; CDR3aa: CASSQEVQSGWQYF
abundance: many; v_gene: TRBV12-3/TRBV12-4; j_gene: TRBJ2-3; d_gene: NA; CDR3nt: TGTGCCAGCAGCCAGAGGGTGGGCACAGATACGCAGTATTTT; CDR3aa: CASSQRVGTDTQYF
abundance: many; v_gene: TRBV29-1; j_gene: TRBJ1-1; d_gene: NA; CDR3nt: TGCAGCGTGGGCAGTCCGAACACTGAAGCTTTCTTT; CDR3aa: CSVGSPNTEAFF
abundance: NA; v_gene: TRBV9; j_gene: TRBJ2-2; d_gene: NA; CDR3nt: TGTGCCAGCAGCGTTTCAGGTACCGGGGAGCTGTTTTTT; CDR3aa: CASSVSGTGELFF
abundance: many; v_gene: TRBV5-1; j_gene: TRBJ2-7; d_gene: TRBD1; CDR3nt: TGCGCCAGCAGCTCGTCGGGACAGTCCTACGAGCAGTACTTC; CDR3aa: CASSSSGQSYEQYF
abundance: many; v_gene: TRBV5-1; j_gene: TRBJ1-1; d_gene: TRBD1; CDR3nt: TGCGCCAGCAGCTCCCTAGGGGGACAGGGGAACACTGAAGCTTTCTTT; CDR3aa: CASSSLGGQGNTEAFF
abundance: NA; v_gene: TRBV11-2; j_gene: TRBJ2-5; d_gene: NA; CDR3nt: TGTGCCAGCAGCTCAGCCCTCGGGATAAAAGAGACCCAGTACTTC; CDR3aa: CASSSALGIKETQYF
abundance: many; v_gene: TRBV28; j_gene: TRBJ2-1; d_gene: TRBD1; CDR3nt: TGTGCCAGCAGTTTTGGACAGGGGGCGAACAATGAGCAGTTCTTC; CDR3aa: CASSFGQGANNEQFF
abundance: many; v_gene: TRBV5-1; j_gene: TRBJ1-1; d_gene: NA; CDR3nt: TGCGCCAGCAGCCTGGGACACGGAGAAGCTTTCTTT; CDR3aa: CASSLGHGEAFF
abundance: many; v_gene: TRBV20-1; j_gene: TRBJ2-5; d_gene: TRBD1; CDR3nt: TGCAGTGCTACGGCAGACAGGGGGGTCCAAGAGACCCAGTACTTC; CDR3aa: CSATADRGVQETQYF
abundance: many; v_gene: TRBV29-1; j_gene: TRBJ2-1; d_gene: TRBD2; CDR3nt: TGCAGCGTCGAACCGGGACTAAACAATGAGCAGTTCTTC; CDR3aa: CSVEPGLNNEQFF
abundance: many; v_gene: TRBV5-6; j_gene: TRBJ2-1; d_gene: TRBD1; CDR3nt: TGTGCCAGCAGCAGGGGACAGGGTAGCTACAATGAGCAGTTCTTC; CDR3aa: CASSRGQGSYNEQFF
abundance: many; v_gene: TRBV11-2; j_gene: TRBJ1-3; d_gene: NA; CDR3nt: TGTGCCAGCAGCCCCGATCGGGCAGGGGATGGAAACACCATATATTTT; CDR3aa: CASSPDRAGDGNTIYF
abundance: many; v_gene: TRBV12-3/TRBV12-4; j_gene: TRBJ2-1; d_gene: TRBD2; CDR3nt: TGTGCCAGCAGTACGACTAGCGGGATGTTTTACAATGAGCAGTTCTTC; CDR3aa: CASSTTSGMFYNEQFF
abundance: medium-sized; v_gene: TRBV5-6; j_gene: TRBJ1-5; d_gene: TRBD1; CDR3nt: TGTGCCAGCAGCGGGACAGGGAACAATCAGCCCCAGCATTTT; CDR3aa: CASSGTGNNQPQHF
abundance: many; v_gene: TRBV11-3; j_gene: TRBJ2-5; d_gene: TRBD1; CDR3nt: TGTGCCAGCAGCCTCGACAGGGGGAATGAAGAGACCCAGTACTTC; CDR3aa: CASSLDRGNEETQYF
abundance: few; v_gene: TRBV30; j_gene: TRBJ1-3; d_gene: NA; CDR3nt: TGTGCCTGGGACATCTCTGGAAACACCATATATTTT; CDR3aa: CAWDISGNTIYF
abundance: many; v_gene: TRBV20-1; j_gene: TRBJ2-2; d_gene: NA; CDR3nt: TGCAGTGCTAGGTCGGGGTTCAACACCGGGGAGCTGTTTTTT; CDR3aa: CSARSGFNTGELFF
abundance: many; v_gene: TRBV29-1; j_gene: TRBJ2-1; d_gene: TRBD2; CDR3nt: TGCAGCGTTGAACTACTAGCGGGGACCAATGAGCAGTTCTTC; CDR3aa: CSVELLAGTNEQFF